The clone carrying this T cell receptor (delta chain) was counted a few times. This entry belongs to a study of γδ T cells in repeated Plasmodium falciparum infection. On the study more broadly: Over about 600 days, donors received four mosquito-bite P. falciparum NF54 infections.

Germline V CDR1 and CDR2: TSWWSYY, QGS. V lost 4 bases, J lost 6 bases, and 29 bases stayed unmatched. The CDR3 consists of 24 residues. TCRdb re-processed the multiplex PCR reads using CATT. Of about 51,000 delta-chain clones in the sample, around 2% were seen once. Bulk repertoires came from Vgamma9/Vdelta2+ or Vdelta2-negative gammadelta T cells flow-sorted from PBMC. This chain uses TRDV1 with TRDJ2; 13 nucleotides line up with TRDD3. No J gene was available from TCRdb, and it was assigned here by a germline match of the DNA. The receptor was derived from a pool of human donors (malaria-infected and uninfected, not separated). Sequenced material: gamma-delta T cells from blood. The CDR3: CALGGLGLKSVLGDTLLGAAQLFF. In DNA form, the CDR3 reads TGTGCTCTTGGGGGACTGGGGCTCAAATCTGTACTGGGGGATACGCTCCTGGGGGCAGCACAACTCTTCTTT.